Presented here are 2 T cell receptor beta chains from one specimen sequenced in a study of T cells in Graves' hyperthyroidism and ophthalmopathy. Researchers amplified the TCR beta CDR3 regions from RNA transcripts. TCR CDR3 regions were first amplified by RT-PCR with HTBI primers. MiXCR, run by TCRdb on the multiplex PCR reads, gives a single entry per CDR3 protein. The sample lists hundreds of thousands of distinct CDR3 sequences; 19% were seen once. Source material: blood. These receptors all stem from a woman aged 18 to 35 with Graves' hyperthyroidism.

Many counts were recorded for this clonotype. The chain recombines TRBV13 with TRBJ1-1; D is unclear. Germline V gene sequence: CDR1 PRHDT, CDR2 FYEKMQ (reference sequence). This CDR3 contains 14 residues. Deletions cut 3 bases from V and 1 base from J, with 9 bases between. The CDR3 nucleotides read TGTGCCAGCAGCTTTGGGGAGAGGAACACTGAAGCTTTCTTT. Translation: CASSFGERNTEAFF.

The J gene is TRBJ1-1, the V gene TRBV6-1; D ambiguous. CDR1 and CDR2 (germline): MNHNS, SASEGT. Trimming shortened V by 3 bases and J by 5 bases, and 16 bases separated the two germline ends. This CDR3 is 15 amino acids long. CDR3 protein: CASSEGEGSGTEAFF. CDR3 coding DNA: TGTGCCAGCAGTGAGGGAGAGGGCTCGGGAACTGAAGCTTTCTTT.